This TCR beta chain was recovered during a study of T cell responses to AZD1222 COVID-19 vaccine. As for the study in general: Samples with a second dose at about 4 or about 12 weeks were pooled together.

Study-wide results and caveats: Clonal diversity may have been underestimated in mostly white British donors. Recipients of AZD1222 seropositive at baseline numbered only 5 or 6. Repertoires were sampled only after the peak T cell response.

This clone came up once. Its specificity is unknown. J lost 6 bases, V lost 2 bases, and 8 bases had no gene match. The CDR3 sequence is 15 residues long. Germline V CDR1 and CDR2: SGHRS, YFSETQ. TCRdb's table, derived via immunoSEQ multiplex PCR, lists solely in-frame clones and lacks some. This table has about 180,000 clones, roughly nine tenths appearing once. Sequences were derived from peripheral blood, sampled on day 0 of AZD1222 vaccination. This sequence originates from an adult in good health. The J gene is TRBJ2-7, the V gene TRBV5-1; 10 bases match TRBD2. CDR3 loop: CASSFGTSGKGEQYF. The CDR3 nucleotides are TGCGCCAGCAGCTTTGGAACTAGCGGGAAGGGCGAGCAGTACTTC.